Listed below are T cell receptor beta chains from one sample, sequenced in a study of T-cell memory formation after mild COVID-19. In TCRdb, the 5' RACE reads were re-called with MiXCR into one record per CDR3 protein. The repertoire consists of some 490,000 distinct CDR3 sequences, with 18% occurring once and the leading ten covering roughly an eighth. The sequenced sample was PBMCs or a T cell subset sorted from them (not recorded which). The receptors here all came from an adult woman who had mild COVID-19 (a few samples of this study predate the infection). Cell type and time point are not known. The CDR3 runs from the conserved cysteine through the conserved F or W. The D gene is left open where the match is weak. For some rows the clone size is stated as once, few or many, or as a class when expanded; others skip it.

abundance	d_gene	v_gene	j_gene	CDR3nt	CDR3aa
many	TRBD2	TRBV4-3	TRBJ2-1	TGCGCCAGCAGCCAAGATCGGGGGGTCTCCTACAATGAGCAGTTCTTC	CASSQDRGVSYNEQFF
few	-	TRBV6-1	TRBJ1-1	TGTGCCATCACGGAGCCACCGAACACTGAAGCTTTCTTT	CAITEPPNTEAFF
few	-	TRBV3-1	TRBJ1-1	TGTGCCAGCAGCCAAGGATGGACAGAAGTGAACACTGAAGCTTTCTTT	CASSQGWTEVNTEAFF
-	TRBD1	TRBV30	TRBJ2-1	TGTGCCTGGCTCCGGACAGGACGGGTCAATGAGCAGTTCTTC	CAWLRTGRVNEQFF
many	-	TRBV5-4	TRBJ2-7	TGTGCCAGCAGCTTGGGGCTCCTTACGACGCAGTACTTC	CASSLGLLTTQYF
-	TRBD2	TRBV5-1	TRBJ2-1	TGCGCCAGCAGCTTGTTGTGGACTAGCGGGGGGGCCGATGAGCAGTTCTTC	CASSLLWTSGGADEQFF
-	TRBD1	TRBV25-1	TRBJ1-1	TGTGCCAGCAGAGACAGGGCTGAAGCTTTCTTT	CASRDRAEAFF
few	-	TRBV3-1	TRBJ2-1	TGTGCCAGCAGTCGAGAGGGCCATGAGCAGTTCTTC	CASSREGHEQFF
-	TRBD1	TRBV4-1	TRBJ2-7	TGCGCCAGCAGCTCCCTCGTTCGACAGGGGACGGGGGAGCAGTACTTC	CASSSLVRQGTGEQYF
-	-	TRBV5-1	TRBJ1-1	TGCGCCAGCAGCATGACTCTGGGCCTGAACACTGAAGCTTTCTTT	CASSMTLGLNTEAFF